This T cell receptor (beta chain) comes out of a study of blood T cell repertoires in COVID-19. Across the whole study: PBMCs, B-cell-depleted T cells, or T cells were the source of the cDNA or gDNA that made up the material.

Enrollment of patients from Seattle took place during active infection, with longitudinal follow-up. Assay used: immunoSEQ multiplex PCR; TCRdb lists only in-frame clones, some missing. The table shows fewer than 450,000 clones, with roughly 90% occurring only once. V lost 6 bases to trimming and J lost 8 bases, with 13 bases between them. This CDR3 has 12 amino acids. This sequence originates from a woman aged 70-85 years with COVID-19, enrolled during active disease. This sequence joins TRBV12-3 or TRBV12-4 and TRBJ1-2, with D unresolved. Sample: peripheral blood. CDR3 sequence reads: CASSRGSSGYTF. DNA of the CDR3: TGTGCCAGCAGCCGAGGGAGCAGCGGCTACACCTTC.